This T cell receptor (beta chain) was sequenced for a study of Ad26.COV2.S vaccination and SARS-CoV-2 variants. Looking at the study overall: Ad26.COV2.S was injected intramuscularly once or twice, 56 days apart. Broader study findings: Substantial post-vaccination breadth of spike-specific CD8+ and CD4+ T cell responses was reported. Quantification of TCR breadth and depth may have yielded underestimates of total T cell responses.

Treatment given: some 20 received Ad26.COV2.S at low or high dose, single or two shots; roughly five received placebo; per-sample allocation not given. Sampling occurred on day 63 after the first vaccine or placebo injection. Spike of the Wuhan-strain SARS-CoV-2 was expressed by an Ad26 vector, which formed the vaccine. V was pared by 3 bases and J by 5 bases, with 6 bases of the junction left unmatched. The CDR3 loop spans 14 amino acids. The germline V gene encodes CDR1 SEHNR and CDR2 FQNEAQ (reference sequence). Of note for this clone: Its antigen is unidentified.

Sequencing was performed with immunoSEQ multiplex PCR; in TCRdb, only in-frame clones are kept and a portion is missing. Among over 350,000 clones listed, about 85% were seen once. The source material was peripheral blood, sampled in a trial of Ad26.COV2.S vaccine versus placebo. The TCR comes from a person aged 18 to 65 who received the Ad26.COV2.S COVID-19 vaccine or a placebo. The rearrangement joins TRBV7-9 to TRBJ2-5; 7 nucleotides line up with TRBD2. CDR3 protein: CASSFLAGVETQYF. The CDR3 coding sequence is TGTGCCAGCAGCTTCTTGGCGGGGGTTGAGACCCAGTACTTC.